This T cell receptor (beta chain) was sequenced in a study of blood T cell repertoires in COVID-19. Study-level background: In each case, the material was cDNA or gDNA derived from T cells, B-cell-depleted T cells, or PBMCs.

Produced via immunoSEQ multiplex PCR; TCRdb's table is partial and in-frame only. In the table there are approximately 440,000 clones, around 90% of which are singletons. The participants were between 18 and 89 years old and came from some 25 US areas. Germline CDR1 is MDHEN and CDR2 is SYDVKM. V was cut by 8 bases and J by 4 bases, with 8 bases left in between. The CDR3 length is 12 residues. This TCR was recovered from a man between 18 and 35 years old who had recovered from COVID-19. This chain joins TRBV28 and TRBJ1-4, with D unresolved. The specimen was PBMCs or T cells enriched from blood (not recorded which). The CDR3 coding sequence is TGTGCCAGCGCTAGACTTAATGAAAAACTGTTTTTT. Translation gives CASARLNEKLFF.